The rows below give T cell receptor beta chains drawn from one sample of a study of monozygotic twins with inflammatory bowel disease. TCRdb derives one entry per CDR3 protein from the 5' RACE reads, leaving out DNA. The sample totals about 300,000 distinct CDR3 sequences; its top ten clones hold less than 6.5%. Sequenced: blood. All receptors derive from a human donor with ulcerative colitis or Crohn's disease, or a healthy co-twin of an affected twin (not recorded which). The CDR3 runs from the conserved cysteine through the conserved F or W.

cdr3_length: 14
v_call: TRBV14
j_call: TRBJ1-1
cdr3_aa: CASSQGLTGLKAFF

cdr3_length: 15
v_call: TRBV6-2/TRBV6-3
j_call: TRBJ2-2
cdr3_aa: CASSYWSKTTGELFF

cdr3_length: 12
v_call: TRBV20-1
j_call: TRBJ2-2
cdr3_aa: CSASQGDGELFF

cdr3_length: 14
v_call: TRBV5-6
j_call: TRBJ1-4
cdr3_aa: CASSQRTVGEKLFF

cdr3_length: 15
v_call: TRBV27
j_call: TRBJ1-1
cdr3_aa: CASSLKGTLGTEAFF

cdr3_length: 15
v_call: TRBV12-3/TRBV12-4
j_call: TRBJ2-2
cdr3_aa: CASSFQGFGTGELFF

cdr3_length: 12
v_call: TRBV29-1
j_call: TRBJ1-2
cdr3_aa: CSVGGHTYGYTF

cdr3_length: 12
v_call: TRBV12-5
j_call: TRBJ2-1
cdr3_aa: CASGLDYNEQFF

cdr3_length: 16
v_call: TRBV18
j_call: TRBJ1-6
cdr3_aa: CASSLSPQAQNSPLHF

cdr3_length: 14
v_call: TRBV15
j_call: TRBJ2-1
cdr3_aa: CATSRAGGYHEQFF

cdr3_length: 15
v_call: TRBV7-2
j_call: TRBJ1-2
cdr3_aa: CASSLGLADLAGYTF

cdr3_length: 14
v_call: TRBV11-2
j_call: TRBJ2-2
cdr3_aa: CASRNAGGAGELFF

cdr3_length: 14
v_call: TRBV6-1
j_call: TRBJ2-2
cdr3_aa: CASRILGGSGELFF

cdr3_length: 12
v_call: TRBV6-5
j_call: TRBJ1-2
cdr3_aa: CASSYGNYGYTF

cdr3_length: 14
v_call: TRBV5-1
j_call: TRBJ2-3
cdr3_aa: CASSLGHQTDTQYF

cdr3_length: 15
v_call: TRBV7-2
j_call: TRBJ2-5
cdr3_aa: CASLGQTRRGETQYF

cdr3_length: 16
v_call: TRBV6-1
j_call: TRBJ2-7
cdr3_aa: CASIILASPGQDGQYF

cdr3_length: 14
v_call: TRBV12-3/TRBV12-4
j_call: TRBJ2-7
cdr3_aa: CASSLGGSSVEQYF

cdr3_length: 16
v_call: TRBV15
j_call: TRBJ2-3
cdr3_aa: CATSREGQGRTDTQYF

cdr3_length: 14
v_call: TRBV20-1
j_call: TRBJ1-6
cdr3_aa: CSARDLVGNSPLHF

cdr3_length: 14
v_call: TRBV7-8
j_call: TRBJ2-7
cdr3_aa: CASSQGAWGYEQYF

cdr3_length: 15
v_call: TRBV20-1
j_call: TRBJ1-2
cdr3_aa: CSASPGGSFNYGYTF

cdr3_length: 14
v_call: TRBV4-3
j_call: TRBJ2-3
cdr3_aa: CASTPIGETDTQYF

cdr3_length: 14
v_call: TRBV20-1
j_call: TRBJ1-1
cdr3_aa: CSARLAGRNTEAFF

cdr3_length: 16
v_call: TRBV4-1
j_call: TRBJ1-1
cdr3_aa: CASSQGAVQMNTEAFF

cdr3_length: 15
v_call: TRBV5-5
j_call: TRBJ2-5
cdr3_aa: CASSWPSGGIETQYF

cdr3_length: 15
v_call: TRBV7-8
j_call: TRBJ2-1
cdr3_aa: CASRVPGQGGYERFF

cdr3_length: 16
v_call: TRBV7-8
j_call: TRBJ1-2
cdr3_aa: CASSLWSGTPNYGYTF

cdr3_length: 14
v_call: TRBV7-8
j_call: TRBJ2-7
cdr3_aa: CASSLVSSDYEQYF

cdr3_length: 14
v_call: TRBV10-2
j_call: TRBJ1-4
cdr3_aa: CASSVRAPYEKLFF

cdr3_length: 16
v_call: TRBV27
j_call: TRBJ2-4
cdr3_aa: CASSSGQLVSKNIQYF

cdr3_length: 14
v_call: TRBV10-3
j_call: TRBJ2-1
cdr3_aa: CAISDGTSYNEQFF

cdr3_length: 14
v_call: TRBV3-1
j_call: TRBJ2-5
cdr3_aa: CASSQPSLKETQYF

cdr3_length: 15
v_call: TRBV12-3/TRBV12-4
j_call: TRBJ1-6
cdr3_aa: CASKAGVGTNSPLHF

cdr3_length: 14
v_call: TRBV5-1
j_call: TRBJ1-4
cdr3_aa: CASSLGEVGEKLFF

cdr3_length: 13
v_call: TRBV15
j_call: TRBJ1-3
cdr3_aa: CATSRDFRNTIYF

cdr3_length: 13
v_call: TRBV12-3/TRBV12-4
j_call: TRBJ2-7
cdr3_aa: CASTLSPIGEQYF

cdr3_length: 15
v_call: TRBV4-2
j_call: TRBJ2-3
cdr3_aa: CASSQDGTSSDTQYF

cdr3_length: 16
v_call: TRBV2
j_call: TRBJ2-3
cdr3_aa: CASSLHRRAGADTQYF

cdr3_length: 13
v_call: TRBV15
j_call: TRBJ1-5
cdr3_aa: CATSRQGNQPQHF

cdr3_length: 15
v_call: TRBV5-5
j_call: TRBJ2-7
cdr3_aa: CASSLVRRSAIEQYF

cdr3_length: 14
v_call: TRBV4-2
j_call: TRBJ2-5
cdr3_aa: CASSTTGSQETQYF

cdr3_length: 12
v_call: TRBV7-9
j_call: TRBJ2-7
cdr3_aa: CASSPAPYEQYF

cdr3_length: 14
v_call: TRBV12-3/TRBV12-4
j_call: TRBJ2-7
cdr3_aa: CASQFGGSSYEQYF

cdr3_length: 15
v_call: TRBV7-9
j_call: TRBJ2-2
cdr3_aa: CASTPGKVRHIELFF

cdr3_length: 17
v_call: TRBV6-5
j_call: TRBJ2-5
cdr3_aa: CASSFRGLAGYQETQYF

cdr3_length: 13
v_call: TRBV12-3/TRBV12-4
j_call: TRBJ2-2
cdr3_aa: CASSRGVAGELFF

cdr3_length: 14
v_call: TRBV18
j_call: TRBJ2-5
cdr3_aa: CASGQGGPPETQYF

cdr3_length: 11
v_call: TRBV29-1
j_call: TRBJ2-7
cdr3_aa: CSVGGRTEQYF

cdr3_length: 15
v_call: TRBV10-3
j_call: TRBJ2-4
cdr3_aa: CAISESLVPLNIQYF

cdr3_length: 16
v_call: TRBV18
j_call: TRBJ2-7
cdr3_aa: CASSPGQALPVGEQYF

cdr3_length: 12
v_call: TRBV3-1
j_call: TRBJ1-2
cdr3_aa: CASSHAEGGYTF

cdr3_length: 14
v_call: TRBV7-9
j_call: TRBJ1-6
cdr3_aa: CASNRDKNNSPLHF

cdr3_length: 13
v_call: TRBV7-2
j_call: TRBJ2-7
cdr3_aa: CASSLHSTYEQYF

cdr3_length: 11
v_call: TRBV14
j_call: TRBJ2-7
cdr3_aa: CASSQAREQYF

cdr3_length: 16
v_call: TRBV20-1
j_call: TRBJ2-1
cdr3_aa: CSAQGPGQRLTNEQFF

cdr3_length: 15
v_call: TRBV5-1
j_call: TRBJ2-2
cdr3_aa: CASSLAERATGELFF

cdr3_length: 11
v_call: TRBV25-1
j_call: TRBJ2-5
cdr3_aa: CASSEYETQYF

cdr3_length: 16
v_call: TRBV11-2
j_call: TRBJ2-1
cdr3_aa: CASSLLGVKAYNEQFF

cdr3_length: 15
v_call: TRBV29-1
j_call: TRBJ2-2
cdr3_aa: CSVVPGTHFTGELFF